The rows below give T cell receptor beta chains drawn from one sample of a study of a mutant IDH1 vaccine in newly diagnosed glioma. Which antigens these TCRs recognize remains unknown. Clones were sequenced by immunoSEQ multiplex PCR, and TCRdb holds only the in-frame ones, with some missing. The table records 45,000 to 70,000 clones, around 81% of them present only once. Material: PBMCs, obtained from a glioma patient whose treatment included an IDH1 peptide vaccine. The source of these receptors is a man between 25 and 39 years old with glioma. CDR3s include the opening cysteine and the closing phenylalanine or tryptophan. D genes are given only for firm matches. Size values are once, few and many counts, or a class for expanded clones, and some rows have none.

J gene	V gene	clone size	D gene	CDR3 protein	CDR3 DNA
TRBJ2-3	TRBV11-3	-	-	CASSPRGSGSTDTQYF	TGTGCCAGCAGCCCTAGAGGGAGCGGGAGCACAGATACGCAGTATTTT
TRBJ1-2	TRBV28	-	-	CASTFSGEGWLWDYGYTF	TGTGCCAGCACTTTTAGCGGGGAAGGCTGGCTATGGGACTATGGCTACACCTTC
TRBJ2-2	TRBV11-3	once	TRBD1	CASSLDSLGTENTGELFF	TGTGCCAGCAGCTTAGATTCTCTCGGGACAGAAAACACCGGGGAGCTGTTTTTT
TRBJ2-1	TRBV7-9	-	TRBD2	CASSFPWTSGGAEPEQFF	TGTGCCAGCAGCTTCCCCTGGACTAGCGGGGGGGCCGAACCCGAGCAGTTCTTC
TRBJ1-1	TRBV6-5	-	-	CASSYSRRGANTEAFF	TGTGCCAGCAGTTACTCGAGACGAGGGGCGAACACTGAAGCTTTCTTT
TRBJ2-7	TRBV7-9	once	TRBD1	CASSVTGVEQYF	TGTGCCAGCAGCGTGACAGGGGTTGAGCAGTACTTC
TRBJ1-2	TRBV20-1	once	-	CGAFGVLDYTF	TGCGGTGCTTTTGGTGTTCTAGACTACACCTTC
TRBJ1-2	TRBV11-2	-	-	CASSPRGDIYGYTF	TGTGCCAGCAGCCCCCGGGGGGATATCTATGGCTACACCTTC
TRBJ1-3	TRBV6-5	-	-	CASSYSRHGNTIYF	TGTGCCAGCAGTTACAGCAGGCACGGAAACACCATATATTTT
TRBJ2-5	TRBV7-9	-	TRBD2	CASSLASKTSGGRQETQYF	TGTGCCAGCAGCTTAGCATCGAAGACTAGCGGGGGGCGGCAAGAGACCCAGTACTTC
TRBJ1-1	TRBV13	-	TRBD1	CASSRRGLEPEAFF	TGTGCCAGCAGCCGCAGGGGGCTAGAGCCTGAAGCTTTCTTT
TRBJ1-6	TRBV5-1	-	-	CASSLARGNHSPLHF	TGCGCCAGCAGCTTGGCCCGGGGAAATCATTCACCCCTCCACTTT
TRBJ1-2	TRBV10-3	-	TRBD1	CAIRVTDRGQGYTF	TGTGCCATCAGGGTCACGGACAGGGGGCAGGGCTACACCTTC
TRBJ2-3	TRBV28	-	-	CASSLARVAQYF	TGTGCCAGCAGTTTAGCTAGGGTGGCGCAGTATTTT
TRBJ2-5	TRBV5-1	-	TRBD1	CASSAGTGGPETQYF	TGCGCCAGCAGCGCAGGGACAGGGGGCCCGGAGACCCAGTACTTC
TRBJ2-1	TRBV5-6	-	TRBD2	CASSPGLGLANEQFF	TGTGCCAGCAGCCCTGGACTAGGGTTGGCTAATGAGCAGTTCTTC
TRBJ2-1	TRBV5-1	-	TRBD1	CASHRDRGWNEQFF	TGCGCCAGCCACCGGGACAGGGGTTGGAATGAGCAGTTCTTC
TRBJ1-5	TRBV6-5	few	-	CASSYGRYQPQHF	TGTGCCAGCAGTTACGGGCGGTATCAGCCCCAGCATTTT
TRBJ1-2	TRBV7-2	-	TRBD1	CASSLQGARYGYTF	TGTGCCAGCAGCTTACAGGGGGCGCGGTATGGCTACACCTTC
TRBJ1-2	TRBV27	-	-	CASSLQGWRGYTF	TGTGCCAGCAGTCTGCAGGGGTGGCGCGGCTACACCTTC
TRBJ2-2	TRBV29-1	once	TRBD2	CSASRRGEGRGTGELFF	TGCAGCGCCTCAAGGCGGGGGGAGGGCCGTGGGACCGGGGAGCTGTTTTTT
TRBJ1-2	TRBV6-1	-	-	CASSVISPRGNYGYTF	TGTGCCAGCAGTGTCATAAGTCCCAGGGGAAATTATGGCTACACCTTC
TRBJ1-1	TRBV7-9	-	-	CASSPLPGGNTEAFF	TGTGCCAGCAGCCCCCTACCGGGAGGGAACACTGAAGCTTTCTTT
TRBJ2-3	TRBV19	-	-	CASSIPASRTDTQYF	TGTGCCAGTAGTATACCGGCGAGCCGCACAGATACGCAGTATTTT
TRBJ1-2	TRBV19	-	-	CASRRGMKGYTF	TGTGCCAGTAGAAGGGGGATGAAGGGCTACACCTTC
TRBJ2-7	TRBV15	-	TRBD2	CATSRDFLLAGEGKTSYEQYF	TGTGCCACCAGCAGAGATTTCCTCCTAGCGGGGGAGGGCAAAACGAGTTACGAGCAGTACTTC
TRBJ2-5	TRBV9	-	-	CASSVGDTRMYF	TGTGCCAGCAGCGTAGGGGATACCCGGATGTACTTC
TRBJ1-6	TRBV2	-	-	CASSVGSYSPLHF	TGTGCCAGCAGTGTTGGGTCCTATTCACCCCTCCACTTT
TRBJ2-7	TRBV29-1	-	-	CSAEPNLGAEQYF	TGCAGCGCTGAACCCAATCTGGGGGCCGAGCAGTACTTC
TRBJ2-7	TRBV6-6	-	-	CASSSGTQREQYF	TGTGCCAGCAGTTCCGGGACACAGCGCGAGCAGTACTTC
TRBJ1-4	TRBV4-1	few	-	CASSHRGSNEKLFF	TGCGCCAGCAGCCATCGAGGCAGCAATGAAAAACTGTTTTTT
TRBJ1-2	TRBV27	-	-	CASSLAGGLHNNYGYTF	TGTGCCAGCAGTCTTGCTGGGGGCCTCCATAATAACTATGGCTACACCTTC
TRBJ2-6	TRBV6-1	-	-	CASQGSGANVLTF	TGTGCCAGTCAGGGGTCTGGGGCCAACGTCCTGACTTTC
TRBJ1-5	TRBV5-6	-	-	CASSAKLQDSNQPQHF	TGTGCCAGCAGCGCGAAATTACAGGATAGCAATCAGCCCCAGCATTTT
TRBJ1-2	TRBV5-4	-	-	CASSLELRSYGYTF	TGTGCCAGCAGCTTGGAGTTACGATCTTATGGCTACACCTTC
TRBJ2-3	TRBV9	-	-	CASSVDGMSTDTQYF	TGTGCCAGCAGCGTAGACGGGATGAGCACAGATACGCAGTATTTT